Listed below are T cell receptor beta chains from one sample, sequenced in a study of neurological immune-mediated disorders. TCRdb re-called the 5' RACE reads through MiXCR, storing one row per CDR3 protein. Here the sample spans under 90,000 distinct CDR3 sequences, approximately 10% being singletons. Sequenced sample: PBMCs. These receptors were collected from a middle-aged man in good health. The CDR3 runs from the conserved cysteine through the conserved F or W.

j_call v_call cdr3_aa
TRBJ1-1 TRBV28 CASSGRMGPEAFF
TRBJ1-5 TRBV18 CASSPRHGADYQPQHF
TRBJ2-7 TRBV18 CASSPVTASYEQYF
TRBJ2-1 TRBV5-1 CASSWDGNEQFF
TRBJ2-2 TRBV7-3 CASRGPGSRELFF
TRBJ2-7 TRBV28 CASSPQPGLGFGTYEQYF
TRBJ2-7 TRBV28 CASSGTPTYEQYF
TRBJ2-5 TRBV7-9 CASSFVMYLLDQETQYF
TRBJ2-3 TRBV9 CARTSGTEDTQYF
TRBJ1-1 TRBV20-1 CSARSWQRGGNTEAFF
TRBJ2-7 TRBV20-1 CSAIKRGGLYEQYF
TRBJ2-7 TRBV29-1 CSGWGGDRDEQYF
TRBJ2-1 TRBV5-1 CASSSRPSNEQFF
TRBJ2-5 TRBV27 CASSPRVEETQYF
TRBJ2-7 TRBV10-2 CASAGGAVYEQYF
TRBJ2-5 TRBV7-9 CASSPPAGAGTQYF
TRBJ1-2 TRBV28 CASSALLGQTYGYTF
TRBJ2-7 TRBV10-3 CAISEPDRGNDIF
TRBJ2-1 TRBV7-9 CSSSQAVWDEQFF
TRBJ2-3 TRBV15 CATSSVDRGYTDTQYF
TRBJ2-5 TRBV20-1 CSAFGGYAVETQYF
TRBJ2-1 TRBV20-1 CSARPRDREVEQFF
TRBJ2-1 TRBV15 CATSRVGGINEQFF
TRBJ2-7 TRBV20-1 CSARDALSTSYEQYF
TRBJ2-1 TRBV29-1 CSVLDSLYNEQFF
TRBJ2-5 TRBV20-1 CSARVSGETQYF
TRBJ2-2 TRBV6-5 CASSYMNTGELFF
TRBJ1-1 TRBV25-1 CASSGTGWTEAFF
TRBJ2-7 TRBV28 CASTGGAGGSYEQYF
TRBJ2-3 TRBV7-9 CASSLPSGQVLTDTQYF
TRBJ1-2 TRBV18 CASFTRQGGGYTF
TRBJ2-7 TRBV28 CASSSDRQRGQGPRSSYEQYF
TRBJ2-7 TRBV18 CASSPGVGLIHEQYF
TRBJ2-7 TRBV15 CATSRSGQSYEQYF
TRBJ2-3 TRBV5-1 CASSPADRADTQYF
TRBJ2-7 TRBV10-3 CAISDPPDRSSYEQYF
TRBJ1-1 TRBV5-1 CASSLGSMNTEAFF
TRBJ2-1 TRBV5-5 CASRAPSSYNEQFF
TRBJ2-2 TRBV28 CASSLSVRPTGELFF
TRBJ2-1 TRBV12-3/TRBV12-4 CASSGLYSYNEQFF
TRBJ2-7 TRBV11-2 CASSLGQGAEQYF
TRBJ2-7 TRBV5-1 CASSWGGVLDYEQYF
TRBJ2-3 TRBV6-5 CASSYSRQGWADTQYF
TRBJ2-1 TRBV5-1 CASSLGGPKGEQFF
TRBJ2-7 TRBV5-6 CASSLEYSINEQYF
TRBJ2-7 TRBV6-4 CASSGTEIVNYEQYF
TRBJ2-1 TRBV10-3 CAIRGTGGGGNEQFF